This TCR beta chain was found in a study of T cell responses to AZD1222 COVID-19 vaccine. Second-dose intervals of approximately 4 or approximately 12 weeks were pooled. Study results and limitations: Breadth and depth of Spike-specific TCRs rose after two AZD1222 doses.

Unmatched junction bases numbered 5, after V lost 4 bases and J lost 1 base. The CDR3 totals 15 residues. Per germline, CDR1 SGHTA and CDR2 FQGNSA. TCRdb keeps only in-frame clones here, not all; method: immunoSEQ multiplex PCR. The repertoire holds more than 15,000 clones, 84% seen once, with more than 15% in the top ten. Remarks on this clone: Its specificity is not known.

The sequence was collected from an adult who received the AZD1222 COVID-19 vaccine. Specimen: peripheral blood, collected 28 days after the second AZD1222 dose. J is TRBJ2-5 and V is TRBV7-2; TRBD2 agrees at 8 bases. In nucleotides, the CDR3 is TGTGCCAGCAGCTCCGACGCGGGGGGCCAAGAGACCCAGTACTTC. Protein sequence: CASSSDAGGQETQYF.